This T cell receptor (beta chain) appears in the sequencing data of a study of blood T cells in healthy people across ages. Together with a sample-barcoded 5' primer, a J-beta primer mix was included in a second PCR lasting roughly 6 to 12 cycles. Every molecule of cDNA carried a tag from a template-switch adaptor with 12 random nucleotides. Individual samples furnished no less than 2.5 million CDR3-containing paired-end reads apiece. TCRdb independently ran MiXCR on the 5' RACE reads; one entry per CDR3 protein. In the table there are around 1,000,000 distinct CDR3 sequences, under 30% of which are singletons. V was pared by 6 bases and J by 5 bases, with 8 bases between. This CDR3 contains 11 residues. Germline V gene data show CDR1 as SGHDT and CDR2 as YYEEEE. This clonotype was observed a few times. The authors drew around 9.3 milliliters of peripheral blood from each donor. The data were also submitted as part of a second study, on T cells of mothers and their children. That investigation notes: Input to cDNA synthesis comprised all extracted RNA, at a ratio of approximately 1.5 ug per 15 ul.

The sequence came from a girl aged 2 to 10 in good health. The source material was blood. V gene TRBV5-6 combines with J gene TRBJ1-1; D is possibly TRBD1 (5 bases). Written as DNA, the CDR3 is TGTGCCAGCATGAGGGGTACTGAAGCTTTCTTT. As protein: CASMRGTEAFF.